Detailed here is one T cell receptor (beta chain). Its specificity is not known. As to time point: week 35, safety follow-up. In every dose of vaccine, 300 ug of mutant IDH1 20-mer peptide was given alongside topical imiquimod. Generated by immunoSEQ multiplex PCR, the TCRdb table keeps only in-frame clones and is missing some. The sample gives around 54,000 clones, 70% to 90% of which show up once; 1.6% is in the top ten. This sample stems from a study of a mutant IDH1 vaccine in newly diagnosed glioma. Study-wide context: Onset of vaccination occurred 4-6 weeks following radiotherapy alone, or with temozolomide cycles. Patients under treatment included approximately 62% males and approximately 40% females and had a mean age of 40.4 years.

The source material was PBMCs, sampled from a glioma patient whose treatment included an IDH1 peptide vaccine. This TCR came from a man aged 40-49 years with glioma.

CDR3 in DNA: TGTGCCAGCAGCTTACAGGGAGGCAATGAGCAGTTCTTC. It translates to CASSLQGGNEQFF. The rearrangement links TRBV7-2 to TRBJ2-1, with D possibly being TRBD2 (6 bases). Germline lookup yields CDR1 SGHTA and CDR2 FQGNSA. V was cut by 2 bases and J by 6 bases, with 8 bases left in between. CDR3 length: 13 residues. The complete variable domain, with remaining parts taken from reference TRBV7-2 and TRBJ2-1, reads GAGVSQSPSNKVTEKGKDVELRCDPISGHTALYWYRQSLGQGLEFLIYFQGNSAPDKSGLPSDRFSAERTGGSVSTLTIQRTQQEDSAVYLCASSLQGGNEQFFGPGTRLTVL.